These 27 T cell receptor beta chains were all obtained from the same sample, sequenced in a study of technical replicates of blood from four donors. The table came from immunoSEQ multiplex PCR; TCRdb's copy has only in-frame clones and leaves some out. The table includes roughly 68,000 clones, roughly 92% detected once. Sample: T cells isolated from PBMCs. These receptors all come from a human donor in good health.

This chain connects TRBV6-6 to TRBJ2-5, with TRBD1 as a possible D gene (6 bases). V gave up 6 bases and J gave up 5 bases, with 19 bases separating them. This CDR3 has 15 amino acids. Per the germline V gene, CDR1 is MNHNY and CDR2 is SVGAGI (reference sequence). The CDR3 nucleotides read TGTGCCAGCAGCCGAGGGGGACCGTGGGGGGAGACCCAGTACTTC. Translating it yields CASSRGGPWGETQYF.

The CDR3 nucleotides are TGTGCCAGCTCACCACCCACTAGCGTCGGCAATCAGCCCCAGCATTTT. Translation: CASSPPTSVGNQPQHF. This sequence joins TRBV18 and TRBJ1-5; no definite D call. Trimming left V 0 bases short and J 2 bases short, with 11 bases between. The germline V gene has CDR1 KGHSH and CDR2 LQKENI. CDR3 length equals 16 residues.

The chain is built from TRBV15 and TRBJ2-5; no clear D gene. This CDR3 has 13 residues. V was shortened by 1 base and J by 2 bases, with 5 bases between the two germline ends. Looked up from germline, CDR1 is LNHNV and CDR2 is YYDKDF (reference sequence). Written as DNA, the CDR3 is TGTGCCACCAGCAGAGCACTACAAGAGACCCAGTACTTC. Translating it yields CATSRALQETQYF.

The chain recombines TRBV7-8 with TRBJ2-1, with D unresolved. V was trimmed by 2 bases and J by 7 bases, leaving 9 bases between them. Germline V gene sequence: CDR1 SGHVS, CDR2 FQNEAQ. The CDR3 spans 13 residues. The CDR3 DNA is TGTGCCAGCAGCTTATTTCCCAGAAATGAGCAGTTCTTC. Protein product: CASSLFPRNEQFF.

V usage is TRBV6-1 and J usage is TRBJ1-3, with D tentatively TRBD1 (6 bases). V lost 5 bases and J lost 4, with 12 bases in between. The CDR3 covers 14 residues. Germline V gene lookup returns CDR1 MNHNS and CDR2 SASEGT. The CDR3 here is CASSQQGRGNTIYF. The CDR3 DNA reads TGTGCCAGCAGTCAACAGGGCAGGGGAAACACCATATATTTT.

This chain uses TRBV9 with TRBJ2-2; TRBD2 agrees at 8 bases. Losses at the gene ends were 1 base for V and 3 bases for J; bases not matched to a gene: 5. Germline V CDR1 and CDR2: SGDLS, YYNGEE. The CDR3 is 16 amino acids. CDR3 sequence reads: CASSVLAGEYTGELFF. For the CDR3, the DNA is TGTGCCAGCAGCGTACTAGCGGGCGAGTACACCGGGGAGCTGTTTTTT. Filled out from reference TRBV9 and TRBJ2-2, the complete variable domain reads DSGVTQTPKHLITATGQRVTLRCSPRSGDLSVYWYQQSLDQGLQFLIQYYNGEERAKGNILERFSAQQFPDLHSELNLSSLELGDSALYFCASSVLAGEYTGELFFGEGSRLTVL.

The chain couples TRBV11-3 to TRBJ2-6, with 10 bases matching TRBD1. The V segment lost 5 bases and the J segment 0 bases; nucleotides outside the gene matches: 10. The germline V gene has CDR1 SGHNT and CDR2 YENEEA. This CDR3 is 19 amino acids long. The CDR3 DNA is TGTGCCAGCAGCAACCCAACCGGGACAGGGGACTCTGGGGCCAACGTCCTGACTTTC. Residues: CASSNPTGTGDSGANVLTF.

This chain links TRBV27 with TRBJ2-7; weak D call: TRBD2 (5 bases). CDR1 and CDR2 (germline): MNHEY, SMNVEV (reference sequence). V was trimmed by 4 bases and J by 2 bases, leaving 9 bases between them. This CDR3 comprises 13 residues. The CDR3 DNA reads TGTGCCAGCAGTTCGGACGGGACCTACGAGCAGTACTTC. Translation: CASSSDGTYEQYF.

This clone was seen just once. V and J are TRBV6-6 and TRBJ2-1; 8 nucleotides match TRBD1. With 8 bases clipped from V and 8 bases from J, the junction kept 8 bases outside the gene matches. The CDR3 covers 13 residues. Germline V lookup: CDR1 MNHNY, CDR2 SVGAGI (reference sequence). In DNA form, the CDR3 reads TGTGCCAGCCACGTTAGACAGGGGTATGAGCAGTTCTTC. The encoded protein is CASHVRQGYEQFF.

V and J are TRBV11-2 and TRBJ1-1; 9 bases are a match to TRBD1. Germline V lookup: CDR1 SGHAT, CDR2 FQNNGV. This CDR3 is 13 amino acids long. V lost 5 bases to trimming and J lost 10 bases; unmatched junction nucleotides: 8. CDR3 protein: CASSRDRDLSAFF. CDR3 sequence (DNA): TGTGCCAGCAGCCGGGACAGGGATTTATCAGCTTTCTTT.

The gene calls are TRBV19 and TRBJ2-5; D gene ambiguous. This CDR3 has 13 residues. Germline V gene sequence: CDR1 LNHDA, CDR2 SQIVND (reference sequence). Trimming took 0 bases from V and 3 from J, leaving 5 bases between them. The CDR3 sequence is CASSIDNEETQYF. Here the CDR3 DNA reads TGTGCCAGTAGTATAGACAATGAAGAGACCCAGTACTTC. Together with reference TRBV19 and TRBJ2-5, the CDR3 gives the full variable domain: DGGITQSPKYLFRKEGQNVTLSCEQNLNHDAMYWYRQDPGQGLRLIYYSQIVNDFQKGDIAEGYSVSREKKESFPLTVTSAQKNPTAFYLCASSIDNEETQYFGPGTRLLVL.

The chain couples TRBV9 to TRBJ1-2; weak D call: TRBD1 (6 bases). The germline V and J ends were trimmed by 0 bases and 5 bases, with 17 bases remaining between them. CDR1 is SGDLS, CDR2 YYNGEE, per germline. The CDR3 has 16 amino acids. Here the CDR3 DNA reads TGTGCCAGCAGCGTAGACAGGGAAATTGGGATTTATGGCTACACCTTC. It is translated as CASSVDREIGIYGYTF.

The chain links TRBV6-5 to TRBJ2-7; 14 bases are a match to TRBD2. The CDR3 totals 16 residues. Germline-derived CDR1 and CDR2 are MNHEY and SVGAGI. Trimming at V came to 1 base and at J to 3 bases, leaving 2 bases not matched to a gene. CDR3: CASSYFGTSGSYEQYF. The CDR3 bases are TGTGCCAGCAGTTACTTTGGGACTAGCGGGAGCTACGAGCAGTACTTC.

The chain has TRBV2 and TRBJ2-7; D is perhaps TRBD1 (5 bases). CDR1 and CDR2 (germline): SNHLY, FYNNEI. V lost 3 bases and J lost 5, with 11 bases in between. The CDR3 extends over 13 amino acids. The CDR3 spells CASSEGQLNEQYF. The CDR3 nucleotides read TGTGCCAGCAGTGAGGGGCAGCTCAACGAGCAGTACTTC.

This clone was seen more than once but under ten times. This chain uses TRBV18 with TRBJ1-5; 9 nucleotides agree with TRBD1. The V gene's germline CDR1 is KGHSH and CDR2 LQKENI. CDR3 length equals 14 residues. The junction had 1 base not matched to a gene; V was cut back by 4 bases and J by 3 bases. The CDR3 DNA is TGTGCCAGCTCACGGACAGGGGACAATCAGCCCCAGCATTTT. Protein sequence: CASSRTGDNQPQHF.

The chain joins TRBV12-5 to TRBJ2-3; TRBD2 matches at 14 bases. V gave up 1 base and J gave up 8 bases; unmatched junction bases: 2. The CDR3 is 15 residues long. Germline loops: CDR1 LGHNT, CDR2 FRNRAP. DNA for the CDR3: TGTGCTAGTGGTTTGGGGGGACTAGCGGGAGCTACGCAGTATTTT. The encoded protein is CASGLGGLAGATQYF.

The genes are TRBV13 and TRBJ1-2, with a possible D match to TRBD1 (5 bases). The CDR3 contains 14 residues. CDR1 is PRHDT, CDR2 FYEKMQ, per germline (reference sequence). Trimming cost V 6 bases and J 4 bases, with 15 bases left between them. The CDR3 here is CASSSGLSFYGYTF. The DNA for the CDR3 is TGTGCCAGCAGTTCGGGACTCTCTTTCTATGGCTACACCTTC.

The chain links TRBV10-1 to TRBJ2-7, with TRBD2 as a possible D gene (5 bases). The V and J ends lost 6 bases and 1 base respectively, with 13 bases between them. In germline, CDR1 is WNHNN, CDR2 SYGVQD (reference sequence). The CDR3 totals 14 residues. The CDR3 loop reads CASSAGGFSYEQYF. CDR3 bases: TGCGCCAGCAGCGCCGGCGGGTTTTCCTACGAGCAGTACTTC.

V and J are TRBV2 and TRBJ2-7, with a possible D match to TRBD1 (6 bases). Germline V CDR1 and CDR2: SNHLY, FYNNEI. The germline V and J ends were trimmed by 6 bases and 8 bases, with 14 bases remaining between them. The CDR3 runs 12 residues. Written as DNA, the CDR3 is TGTGCCAGCAGCCTAGAAAGGGGGAAGCAGTACTTC. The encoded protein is CASSLERGKQYF.

CDR3 sequence reads: CASSLGGRDEKLFF. Written as DNA, the CDR3 is TGCGCCAGCAGCCTAGGGGGAAGGGATGAAAAACTGTTTTTT. The rearrangement links TRBV5-1 to TRBJ1-4, with D tentatively TRBD1 (6 bases). V lost 4 bases to trimming and J lost 6 bases, with 13 bases between them. There are 14 residues in the CDR3. Germline CDR1 and CDR2: SGHRS and YFSETQ. Based on the CDR3 plus reference TRBV5-1 and TRBJ1-4, the full variable domain is KAGVTQTPRYLIKTRGQQVTLSCSPISGHRSVSWYQQTPGQGLQFLFEYFSETQRNKGNFPGRFSGRQFSNSRSEMNVSTLELGDSALYLCASSLGGRDEKLFFGSGTQLSVL.

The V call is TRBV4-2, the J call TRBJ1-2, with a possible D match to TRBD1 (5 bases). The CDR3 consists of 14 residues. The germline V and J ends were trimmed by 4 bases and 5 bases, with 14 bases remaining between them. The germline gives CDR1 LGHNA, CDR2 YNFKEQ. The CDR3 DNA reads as TGTGCCAGCAGCCTGTCGACAGAGTTATATGGCTACACCTTC. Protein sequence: CASSLSTELYGYTF.

CDR3 protein: CASSETSGSNNEQFF. The CDR3 DNA reads as TGTGCCAGCAGTGAAACTAGCGGGAGCAATAATGAGCAGTTCTTC. The genes are TRBV6-1 and TRBJ2-1; 11 bases are a match to TRBD2. The CDR3 extends over 15 amino acids. Germline V gene sequence: CDR1 MNHNS, CDR2 SASEGT. V was clipped by 2 bases and J by 7 bases; unmatched bases: 4.

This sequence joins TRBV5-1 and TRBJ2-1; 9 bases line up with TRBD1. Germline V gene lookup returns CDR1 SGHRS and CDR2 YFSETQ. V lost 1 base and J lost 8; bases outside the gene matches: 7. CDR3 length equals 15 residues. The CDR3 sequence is CASSLLPGQGYEQFF. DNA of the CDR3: TGCGCCAGCAGCTTGCTTCCGGGACAGGGCTATGAGCAGTTCTTC.

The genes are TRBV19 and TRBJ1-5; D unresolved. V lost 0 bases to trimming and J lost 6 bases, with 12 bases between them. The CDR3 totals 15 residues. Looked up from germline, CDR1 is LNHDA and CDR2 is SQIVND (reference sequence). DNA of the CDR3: TGTGCCAGTAGTATAGATGAAGGAGTGGGTCAGCCCCAGCATTTT. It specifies CASSIDEGVGQPQHF.

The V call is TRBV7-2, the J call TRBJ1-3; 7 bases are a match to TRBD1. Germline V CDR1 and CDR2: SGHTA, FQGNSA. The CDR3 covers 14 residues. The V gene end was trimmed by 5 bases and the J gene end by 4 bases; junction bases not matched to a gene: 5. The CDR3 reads CASSQGQSGNTIYF. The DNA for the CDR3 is TGTGCCAGCAGCCAGGGACAGTCAGGAAACACCATATATTTT.

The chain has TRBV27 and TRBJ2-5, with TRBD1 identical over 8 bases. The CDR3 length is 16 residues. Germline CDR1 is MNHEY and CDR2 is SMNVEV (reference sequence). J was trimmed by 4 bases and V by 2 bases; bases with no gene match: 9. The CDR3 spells CASSLAGQGVGETQYF. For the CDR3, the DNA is TGTGCCAGCAGTTTAGCAGGACAGGGAGTTGGAGAGACCCAGTACTTC.

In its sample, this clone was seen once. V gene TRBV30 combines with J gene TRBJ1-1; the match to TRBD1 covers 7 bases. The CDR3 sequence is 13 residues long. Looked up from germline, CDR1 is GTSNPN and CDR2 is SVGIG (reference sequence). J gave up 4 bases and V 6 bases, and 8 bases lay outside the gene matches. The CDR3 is CACDRVLGTEAFF. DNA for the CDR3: TGTGCCTGCGACAGGGTGTTAGGCACTGAAGCTTTCTTT.